What follows are 6 T cell receptor beta chains derived from one specimen sequenced in a study of T cell repertoires in cytomegalovirus infection. From the reads, TCRdb called clonotypes with MiXCR, one entry per CDR3 protein. The repertoire holds roughly 500,000 distinct CDR3 sequences, about 39% seen once, with approximately 40% in the top ten. For these TCRs, the target antigens are not known. The input for sequencing was cultured PBMCs, taken from culture after CMV antigen stimulation. These receptors originate from a human donor in good health (CMV status not recorded). Some clones in this sample may be carry-over from other donors' samples.

This clonotype has only a few counts. V gene TRBV7-4 combines with J gene TRBJ1-2, with D maybe TRBD1 (5 bases). Germline V gene lookup returns CDR1 SGHVT and CDR2 SQSDAQ. The V end was cut by 2 bases, the J end by 3 bases, with 31 bases between. This CDR3 region has 21 residues. This CDR3 is CASSLLHLVTRGILSYYGYTF. The DNA for the CDR3 is TGTGCCAGCAGCTTACTTCATTTAGTGACCCGGGGGATTTTAAGCTACTATGGCTACACCTTC.

This clonotype has only a few counts. The chain recombines TRBV11-2 with TRBJ2-7; 10 bases align to TRBD2. The ends lost 5 bases at V and 2 bases at J; junction bases unmatched: 9. Germline-derived CDR1 and CDR2 are SGHAT and FQNNGV. The CDR3 covers 16 residues. CDR3 sequence (DNA): TGTGCCAGCAGCCCCCCCAGCGGGAGGGCCACCTACGAGCAGTACTTC. It is translated as CASSPPSGRATYEQYF.

V usage is TRBV20-1 and J usage is TRBJ2-5; D is possibly TRBD1 (5 bases). Trimming left V 4 bases short and J 0 bases short, with 9 bases between. CDR3 length: 13 residues. The germline V gene has CDR1 DFQATT and CDR2 SNEGSKA (reference sequence). The CDR3 nucleotides are TGCAGTGCTAAGGGGCGAAACCAAGAGACCCAGTACTTC. It is translated as CSAKGRNQETQYF.

This chain uses TRBV6-1 with TRBJ1-6, with 7 nucleotides matching TRBD1. CDR3 length equals 13 residues. Trimming took 8 bases from V and 4 from J; bases not matched to a gene: 2. Germline CDR1 is MNHNS and CDR2 is SASEGT. Here the CDR3 reads CASGGQYNSPLHF. CDR3 nucleotide sequence: TGTGCCAGCGGGGGACAGTATAATTCACCCCTCCACTTT.

V gene TRBV19 combines with J gene TRBJ1-5; D remains unclear. Between the trimmed V and J ends, which lost 6 bases and 0 bases, there was a span of 6 bases. CDR1 LNHDA and CDR2 SQIVND come from the germline V gene (reference sequence). This CDR3 is 13 amino acids long. The CDR3, as DNA: TGTGCCAGTAGGCAAAATAGCAATCAGCCCCAGCATTTT. It codes for CASRQNSNQPQHF.

This clonotype was counted a few times. This chain joins TRBV20-1 and TRBJ1-1; tentative D call: TRBD1 (6 bases). Germline loops: CDR1 DFQATT, CDR2 SNEGSKA (reference sequence). The CDR3 consists of 15 residues. The germline V and J ends were trimmed by 1 base and 1 base, with 13 bases remaining between them. CDR3 residues: CSARVPGHRNTEAFF. CDR3 nucleotide sequence: TGCAGTGCTAGAGTTCCGGGACACCGGAACACTGAAGCTTTCTTT.